What follows are 4 T cell receptor beta chains derived from one specimen sequenced in a study of T cell repertoires in cytomegalovirus infection. Their antigen targets remain unknown. TCRdb itself ran the reads through MiXCR, one entry per CDR3 protein. The sample shows 20,000 to 25,000 distinct CDR3 sequences, about 42% of them seen only once. Specimen: CD8+ T cells from cultured PBMCs, collected from culture after CMV antigen stimulation. The receptors were sampled from a human donor in good health (CMV status not recorded). Some clones in this sample may be carry-over from other donors' samples.

The gene calls are TRBV28 and TRBJ1-5; maybe TRBD1 (6 bases). CDR3 length: 17 residues. V lost 2 bases, J lost 0 bases, and 14 bases lay in between. CDR1 MDHEN and CDR2 SYDVKM come from the germline V gene. CDR3 nucleotides: TGTGCCAGCAGTTTAGATCGGGACACCTATAGCAATCAGCCCCAGCATTTT. It yields the protein CASSLDRDTYSNQPQHF.

This clonotype appeared many times. V usage is TRBV11-2 and J usage is TRBJ2-3; 8 nucleotides agree with TRBD1. V shed 4 bases, J shed 2 bases, and the junction held 5 bases outside the gene matches. From germline, CDR1 is SGHAT and CDR2 FQNNGV. The CDR3 is 15 residues long. The CDR3 is CASSSGTGHTDTQYF. The CDR3 region has the DNA TGTGCCAGCAGCTCCGGGACAGGACACACAGATACGCAGTATTTT.

This chain uses TRBV2 with TRBJ1-2; TRBD1 agrees at 9 bases. Trimming cost V 6 bases and J 8 bases; bases outside gene matches: 4. CDR1 and CDR2 from the germline V gene are SNHLY and FYNNEI. The CDR3 totals 12 residues. The CDR3 loop is CASRGQGGGYTF. CDR3 nucleotide sequence: TGTGCCAGCAGGGGACAGGGCGGGGGCTACACCTTC. The full variable domain, with the rest looked up from reference TRBV2 and TRBJ1-2, is EPEVTQTPSHQVTQMGQEVILRCVPISNHLYFYWYRQILGQKVEFLVSFYNNEISEKSEIFDDQFSVERPDGSNFTLKIRSTKLEDSAMYFCASRGQGGGYTFGSGTRLTVV.

The chain recombines TRBV27 with TRBJ2-7; 7 nucleotides agree with TRBD2. V shed 4 bases, J shed 7 bases, and the junction held 1 base outside the gene matches. The CDR3 totals 11 residues. The germline CDR1 and CDR2 sequences are MNHEY and SMNVEV (reference sequence). The CDR3 DNA is TGTGCCAGCAGTTGGGGGGGTGAGCAGTACTTC. Residues: CASSWGGEQYF.